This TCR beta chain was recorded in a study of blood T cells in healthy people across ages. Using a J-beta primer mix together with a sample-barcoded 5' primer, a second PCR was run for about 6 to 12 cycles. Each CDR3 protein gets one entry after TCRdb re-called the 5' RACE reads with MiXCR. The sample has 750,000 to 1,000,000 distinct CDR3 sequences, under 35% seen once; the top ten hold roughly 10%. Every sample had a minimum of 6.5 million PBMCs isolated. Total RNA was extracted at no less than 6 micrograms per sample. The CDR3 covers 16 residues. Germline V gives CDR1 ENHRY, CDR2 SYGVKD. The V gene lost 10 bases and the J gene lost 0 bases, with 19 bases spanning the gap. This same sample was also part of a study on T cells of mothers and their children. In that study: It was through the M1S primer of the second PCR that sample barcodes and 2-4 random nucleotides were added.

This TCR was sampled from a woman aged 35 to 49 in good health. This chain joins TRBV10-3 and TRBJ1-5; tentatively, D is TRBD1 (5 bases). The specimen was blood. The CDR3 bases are TGTGCCACCGCACACCCGGGACGGCTTAGCAATCAGCCCCAGCATTTT. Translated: CATAHPGRLSNQPQHF.